This section outlines one T cell receptor (beta chain) sequence together with its context. The data originate from a study of blood T cell repertoires in COVID-19. The V end was cut by 2 bases, the J end by 7 bases, with 11 bases between. Germline V gene sequence: CDR1 KGHSH, CDR2 LQKENI. CDR3 length: 13 residues. Assay used: immunoSEQ multiplex PCR; TCRdb lists only in-frame clones, some missing. This table has about 220,000 clones, 80% appearing once. The sequenced sample consisted of peripheral blood. This chain links TRBV18 with TRBJ1-1, with unresolved D. The receptor's source is a human donor in a cohort sampled during active COVID-19. DNA of the CDR3: TGTGCCAGCTCACCAGAGAGGGTTGATGAAGCTTTCTTT. This sequence encodes CASSPERVDEAFF.